Below are 27 T cell receptor beta chains sequenced from a single sample in a study of vaccination effects on CD4 cells after COVID-19. Only in-frame clones appear in the TCRdb table, and some are missing; sequencing was by immunoSEQ multiplex PCR. The sample carries 15,000 or so clones, about 78% recorded once. These TCRs are of unknown antigen specificity. With the ViraFEST assay, the study expanded antigen-specific CD4+ T cells using viral peptide pools, then sequenced them. Following a 10-day culture, CD4+ T cells were purified. Their SARS-CoV-2 infection, verified by PCR, occurred between March and December 2020. Participants each got two BNT162b2 or mRNA-1273 vaccine doses. The source was CD4+ T cells from PBMCs cultured with SARS-CoV-2 spike peptides, collected after COVID-19 vaccination. Receptors originate from a human donor who had a prior SARS-CoV-2 infection.

This chain uses TRBV4-1 with TRBJ2-7; TRBD2 matches 14 bases. The junction had 3 bases not matched to a gene; V was cut back by 4 bases and J by 1 base. The CDR3 runs to 16 residues. The germline CDR1 and CDR2 sequences are MGHRA and YSYEKL. The CDR3 spells CASSRLAGGSSYEQYF. As DNA, the CDR3 is TGCGCCAGCAGCCGACTAGCGGGGGGGAGTTCCTACGAGCAGTACTTC.

This clone was seen a handful of times. The chain is built from TRBV2 and TRBJ2-7; D possibly corresponds to TRBD2 (5 bases). Germline V lookup: CDR1 SNHLY, CDR2 FYNNEI. Trimming shortened V by 6 bases and J by 5 bases, and 11 bases separated the two germline ends. The CDR3 runs 12 residues. As DNA, the CDR3 is TGTGCCAGCAGGTCCGCGGGCCACGAGCAGTACTTC. It is translated as CASRSAGHEQYF.

The chain combines TRBV5-6 with TRBJ1-6; 8 bases fit TRBD1. In germline, CDR1 is SGHDT, CDR2 YYEEEE. V shed 4 bases and J 7 bases; nucleotides not matched to a gene: 13. This CDR3 comprises 17 residues. DNA for the CDR3: TGTGCCAGCAGCCAAGGAAGGCTAACAGGGGGGAATTCACCCCTCCACTTT. This codes for CASSQGRLTGGNSPLHF.

The rearrangement links TRBV5-6 to TRBJ2-7, with TRBD1 matching over 8 bases. The CDR3 has 17 residues. CDR1 is SGHDT, CDR2 YYEEEE, per germline. Unmatched junction bases numbered 16, after V lost 5 bases and J lost 3 bases. CDR3 nucleotide sequence: TGTGCCAGCAGTCGTGTCGGAAACAGGGGGTCCGGCTACGAGCAGTACTTC. This encodes CASSRVGNRGSGYEQYF.

The chain links TRBV7-9 to TRBJ2-2; D is undetermined. This CDR3 has 14 amino acids. Germline-derived CDR1 and CDR2 are SEHNR and FQNEAQ (reference sequence). Trimming took off 7 bases at V and 0 bases at J, with 9 bases between the two ends. For the CDR3, the DNA is TGTGCCAGCACAGCGAAGTCGAACACCGGGGAGCTGTTTTTT. Translating gives CASTAKSNTGELFF.

The rearrangement uses TRBV11-2 and TRBJ2-7, with 7 positions matching TRBD1. Germline CDR1 reads SGHAT; CDR2 reads FQNNGV. V gave up 5 bases and J gave up 3 bases; unmatched junction bases: 4. The CDR3 has 13 residues. The CDR3 here is CASSTRDSYEQYF. The CDR3 DNA is TGTGCCAGCAGCACAAGGGACAGCTACGAGCAGTACTTC.

The chain uses TRBV12-5 and TRBJ2-7, with 7 bases identical to TRBD2. The junction had 9 bases not matched to a gene; V was cut back by 0 bases and J by 4 bases. This CDR3 has 16 residues. Germline CDR1 is LGHNT and CDR2 is FRNRAP. This CDR3 is CASGLVLGRVGYEQYF. The CDR3 bases are TGTGCTAGTGGTTTGGTATTAGGGAGGGTCGGGTACGAGCAGTACTTC.

V gene TRBV21-1 combines with J gene TRBJ2-7; the D call of TRBD2 is as the table states it, not checked on the DNA. TRBV21-1 is listed as a pseudogene. There are 15 residues in the CDR3. The CDR3 region is CASSKGPREAGEQYF. In DNA, the CDR3 is TGTGCCAGCAGCAAAGGTCCCAGGGAGGCTGGAGAGCAGTACTTC.

The chain joins TRBV7-9 to TRBJ2-1, with D maybe TRBD2 (6 bases). The CDR3 has 15 amino acids. The germline V gene encodes CDR1 SEHNR and CDR2 FQNEAQ (reference sequence). Trimming left V 5 bases short and J 0 bases short, with 11 bases between. The CDR3 protein is CASSRPGDSYNEQFF. CDR3 DNA: TGTGCCAGCAGCCGGCCGGGGGACTCCTACAATGAGCAGTTCTTC.

The CDR3 here is CASLTGLGSLHF. As DNA, the CDR3 is TGTGCCAGCCTCACGGGGTTAGGGTCCCTCCACTTT. The chain carries TRBV6-6 and TRBJ1-6, with unresolved D. This CDR3 spans 12 amino acids. V was trimmed by 8 bases and J by 14 bases, leaving 16 bases between them. The germline V gene has CDR1 MNHNY and CDR2 SVGAGI (reference sequence).

This clone occurred once. The J gene is TRBJ1-2, the V gene TRBV30; 7 bases map to TRBD1. V was clipped by 2 bases and J by 6 bases; unmatched bases: 6. Germline values: CDR1 GTSNPN, CDR2 SVGIG (reference sequence). This CDR3 spans 13 amino acids. CDR3 in amino acids: CAWSKGAADGYTF. The CDR3 DNA is TGTGCCTGGAGTAAGGGGGCCGCCGATGGCTACACCTTC. Complete variable domain (other parts from reference TRBV30 and TRBJ1-2): SQTIHQWPATLVQPVGSPLSLECTVEGTSNPNLYWYRQAAGRGLQLLFYSVGIGQISSEVPQNLSASRPQDRQFILSSKKLLLSDSGFYLCAWSKGAADGYTFGSGTRLTVV.

CDR3 sequence reads: CASSATMDATDTQYF. The CDR3 region has the DNA TGTGCCAGCAGCGCGACGATGGATGCCACAGATACGCAGTATTTT. The chain recombines TRBV9 with TRBJ2-3, with D uncertain. V was clipped by 3 bases and J by 2 bases, with 13 bases between them. Germline CDR1 SGDLS, CDR2 YYNGEE. This CDR3 has 15 residues.

This clone was seen a single time. The chain carries TRBV2 and TRBJ1-5; maybe TRBD1 (5 bases). The germline gives CDR1 SNHLY, CDR2 FYNNEI. With 4 bases removed from V and 4 bases from J, the gap between germline ends came to 11 bases. The CDR3 sequence is 14 residues long. The CDR3 sequence is CASSANRRNQPQHF. The CDR3 coding sequence is TGTGCCAGCAGTGCTAACAGGAGAAATCAGCCCCAGCATTTT.

The genes are TRBV3-1 (or the pseudogene TRBV3-2) and TRBJ1-1, with D hard to call. Germline V gene data show CDR1 as LGHDT and CDR2 as YNNKEL (reference sequence). This CDR3 has 16 residues. V was clipped by 0 bases and J by 2 bases, with 13 bases between them. The CDR3 DNA is TGTGCCAGCAGCCAAGAAGGAAGAGGGCGTAACACTGAAGCTTTCTTT. This gives the protein CASSQEGRGRNTEAFF.

V is TRBV5-5 and J is TRBJ2-7; the match to TRBD2 covers 9 bases. V trimming: 0 bases; J trimming: 4 bases; junction bases outside the gene matches: 5. Germline-derived CDR1 and CDR2 are SGHKS and YYEKEE (reference sequence). This CDR3 region has 15 residues. The CDR3 region is CASSLVLSGGYEQYF. The CDR3 nucleotides read TGTGCCAGCAGCTTGGTCCTTAGCGGGGGATACGAGCAGTACTTC.

The rearrangement uses TRBV24-1 and TRBJ2-1; 14 positions match TRBD2. The CDR3 spans 17 residues. Trimming cost V 1 base and J 10 bases; bases outside gene matches: 8. The germline V gene encodes CDR1 KGHDR and CDR2 SFDVKD. Written as DNA, the CDR3 is TGTGCCACCAGTGATTTCGCCGGGACTAGCGGGAGCCAGGAGCAGTTCTTC. Translating gives CATSDFAGTSGSQEQFF.

The V gene is TRBV5-6, the J gene TRBJ1-1; D not resolved. Germline values: CDR1 SGHDT, CDR2 YYEEEE. The CDR3 sequence is 16 residues long. V was cut by 0 bases and J by 0 bases, with 12 bases left in between. CDR3 amino acids: CASSLVSSTLNTEAFF. CDR3 in DNA: TGTGCCAGCAGCTTGGTCAGTTCCACTTTGAACACTGAAGCTTTCTTT.

The chain links TRBV4-3 to TRBJ1-1, with D perhaps matching TRBD1 (6 bases). Trimming removed 3 bases at V and 0 bases at J, with 11 bases between. The CDR3 runs 15 residues. Germline assignment: CDR1 LGHNA and CDR2 YSLEER. This CDR3 is CASSHGQPLNTEAFF. The DNA of the CDR3 is TGCGCCAGCAGCCACGGACAGCCGTTGAACACTGAAGCTTTCTTT.

V and J are TRBV18 and TRBJ2-1; TRBD1 might be the D (6 bases). The ends were cut back, 2 bases at V and 0 bases at J, with 11 bases in the middle. CDR1 KGHSH and CDR2 LQKENI come from the germline V gene. This CDR3 is 16 amino acids long. The CDR3 region is CASSPGTPSSYNEQFF. The CDR3 DNA reads TGTGCCAGCTCACCAGGGACACCTAGCTCCTACAATGAGCAGTTCTTC.

The chain joins TRBV5-1 to TRBJ1-2, with D hard to call. Trimming shortened V by 0 bases and J by 4 bases, and 13 bases separated the two germline ends. Germline-derived CDR1 and CDR2 are SGHRS and YFSETQ. CDR3 length: 15 amino acids. CDR3 amino acids: CASSLGSPSPYGYTF. CDR3 sequence (DNA): TGCGCCAGCAGCTTGGGGTCCCCGTCCCCCTATGGCTACACCTTC.

Notes on this clone: One junction end does not reproduce the germline sequence, and a read error may be involved. This sequence joins TRBV5-4 and TRBJ2-5; 10 nucleotides align to TRBD2. CDR1 is SGHNT, CDR2 YYREEE, per germline (reference sequence). This CDR3 is built from 15 residues. CDR3 sequence reads: CASSLDGLAGEAQYF. For the CDR3, the DNA is TGTGCCAGCAGCTTGGACGGGCTAGCGGGAGAGGCCCAGTACTTC.

The rearrangement joins TRBV11-3 to TRBJ2-1, with D tentatively TRBD2 (6 bases). Between the trimmed V and J ends, which lost 4 bases and 1 base, there was a span of 11 bases. Germline V gene sequence: CDR1 SGHNT, CDR2 YENEEA. The CDR3 sequence is 15 residues long. CDR3 nucleotides: TGTGCCAGCAGCTCTCTAGCGCCTTCCTACAATGAGCAGTTCTTC. Translation: CASSSLAPSYNEQFF. Full variable domain (missing parts from reference TRBV11-3 and TRBJ2-1): EAGVVQSPRYKIIEKKQPVAFWCNPISGHNTLYWYLQNLGQGPELLIRYENEEAVDDSQLPKDRFSAERLKGVDSTLKIQPAELGDSAVYLCASSSLAPSYNEQFFGPGTRLTVL.

The V gene is TRBV9, the J gene TRBJ1-2, with a tentative D call TRBD1 (5 bases). With 0 bases removed from V and 7 bases from J, the gap between germline ends came to 16 bases. Germline CDR1 reads SGDLS; CDR2 reads YYNGEE. This CDR3 spans 15 amino acids. The CDR3 coding sequence is TGTGCCAGCAGCGTAGCTTCATATGGGGCTGGTGGCTACACCTTC. Its protein is CASSVASYGAGGYTF.

This chain connects TRBV7-9 to TRBJ2-1, with unresolved D. V lost 4 bases and J 4 bases, leaving 14 bases between the germline ends. CDR1 and CDR2 from the germline V gene are SEHNR and FQNEAQ (reference sequence). The CDR3 contains 15 residues. The CDR3 sequence: CASSSLTRTYNEQFF. The CDR3 DNA reads as TGTGCCAGCAGCTCGTTGACACGTACTTACAATGAGCAGTTCTTC.

Only a few counts were recorded for this clone. V gene TRBV5-4 combines with J gene TRBJ2-3; the match to TRBD2 covers 7 bases. J lost 4 bases, V lost 5 bases, and 10 bases had no gene match. Germline V CDR1 and CDR2: SGHNT, YYREEE (reference sequence). This CDR3 has 15 residues. The DNA of the CDR3 is TGTGCCAGCAGGGCAGGACTAGGGGAAGCAGATACGCAGTATTTT. Its translation: CASRAGLGEADTQYF. Combining the CDR3 with reference TRBV5-4 and TRBJ2-3 gives the whole variable domain ETGVTQSPTHLIKTRGQQVTLRCSSQSGHNTVSWYQQALGQGPQFIFQYYREEENGRGNFPPRFSGLQFPNYSSELNVNALELDDSALYLCASRAGLGEADTQYFGPGTRLTVL.

The chain combines TRBV20-1 with TRBJ2-3; TRBD2 matches at 7 bases. This CDR3 spans 10 amino acids. J was trimmed by 11 bases and V by 2 bases; bases with no gene match: 1. Per the germline V gene, CDR1 is DFQATT and CDR2 is SNEGSKA (reference sequence). CDR3 sequence reads: CSARRGGQYF. For the CDR3, the DNA is TGCAGTGCTAGACGCGGGGGGCAGTATTTT.

The rearrangement joins TRBV2 to TRBJ2-3; D tentatively reads TRBD1 or TRBD2 (5 bases each). Per germline, CDR1 SNHLY and CDR2 FYNNEI. The CDR3 sequence is 18 residues long. With 5 bases removed from V and 3 bases from J, the gap between germline ends came to 24 bases. As DNA, the CDR3 is TGTGCCAGCAGTATCCCTCCCGGGACCCCGAAGGGAACAGATACGCAGTATTTT. Its protein is CASSIPPGTPKGTDTQYF.